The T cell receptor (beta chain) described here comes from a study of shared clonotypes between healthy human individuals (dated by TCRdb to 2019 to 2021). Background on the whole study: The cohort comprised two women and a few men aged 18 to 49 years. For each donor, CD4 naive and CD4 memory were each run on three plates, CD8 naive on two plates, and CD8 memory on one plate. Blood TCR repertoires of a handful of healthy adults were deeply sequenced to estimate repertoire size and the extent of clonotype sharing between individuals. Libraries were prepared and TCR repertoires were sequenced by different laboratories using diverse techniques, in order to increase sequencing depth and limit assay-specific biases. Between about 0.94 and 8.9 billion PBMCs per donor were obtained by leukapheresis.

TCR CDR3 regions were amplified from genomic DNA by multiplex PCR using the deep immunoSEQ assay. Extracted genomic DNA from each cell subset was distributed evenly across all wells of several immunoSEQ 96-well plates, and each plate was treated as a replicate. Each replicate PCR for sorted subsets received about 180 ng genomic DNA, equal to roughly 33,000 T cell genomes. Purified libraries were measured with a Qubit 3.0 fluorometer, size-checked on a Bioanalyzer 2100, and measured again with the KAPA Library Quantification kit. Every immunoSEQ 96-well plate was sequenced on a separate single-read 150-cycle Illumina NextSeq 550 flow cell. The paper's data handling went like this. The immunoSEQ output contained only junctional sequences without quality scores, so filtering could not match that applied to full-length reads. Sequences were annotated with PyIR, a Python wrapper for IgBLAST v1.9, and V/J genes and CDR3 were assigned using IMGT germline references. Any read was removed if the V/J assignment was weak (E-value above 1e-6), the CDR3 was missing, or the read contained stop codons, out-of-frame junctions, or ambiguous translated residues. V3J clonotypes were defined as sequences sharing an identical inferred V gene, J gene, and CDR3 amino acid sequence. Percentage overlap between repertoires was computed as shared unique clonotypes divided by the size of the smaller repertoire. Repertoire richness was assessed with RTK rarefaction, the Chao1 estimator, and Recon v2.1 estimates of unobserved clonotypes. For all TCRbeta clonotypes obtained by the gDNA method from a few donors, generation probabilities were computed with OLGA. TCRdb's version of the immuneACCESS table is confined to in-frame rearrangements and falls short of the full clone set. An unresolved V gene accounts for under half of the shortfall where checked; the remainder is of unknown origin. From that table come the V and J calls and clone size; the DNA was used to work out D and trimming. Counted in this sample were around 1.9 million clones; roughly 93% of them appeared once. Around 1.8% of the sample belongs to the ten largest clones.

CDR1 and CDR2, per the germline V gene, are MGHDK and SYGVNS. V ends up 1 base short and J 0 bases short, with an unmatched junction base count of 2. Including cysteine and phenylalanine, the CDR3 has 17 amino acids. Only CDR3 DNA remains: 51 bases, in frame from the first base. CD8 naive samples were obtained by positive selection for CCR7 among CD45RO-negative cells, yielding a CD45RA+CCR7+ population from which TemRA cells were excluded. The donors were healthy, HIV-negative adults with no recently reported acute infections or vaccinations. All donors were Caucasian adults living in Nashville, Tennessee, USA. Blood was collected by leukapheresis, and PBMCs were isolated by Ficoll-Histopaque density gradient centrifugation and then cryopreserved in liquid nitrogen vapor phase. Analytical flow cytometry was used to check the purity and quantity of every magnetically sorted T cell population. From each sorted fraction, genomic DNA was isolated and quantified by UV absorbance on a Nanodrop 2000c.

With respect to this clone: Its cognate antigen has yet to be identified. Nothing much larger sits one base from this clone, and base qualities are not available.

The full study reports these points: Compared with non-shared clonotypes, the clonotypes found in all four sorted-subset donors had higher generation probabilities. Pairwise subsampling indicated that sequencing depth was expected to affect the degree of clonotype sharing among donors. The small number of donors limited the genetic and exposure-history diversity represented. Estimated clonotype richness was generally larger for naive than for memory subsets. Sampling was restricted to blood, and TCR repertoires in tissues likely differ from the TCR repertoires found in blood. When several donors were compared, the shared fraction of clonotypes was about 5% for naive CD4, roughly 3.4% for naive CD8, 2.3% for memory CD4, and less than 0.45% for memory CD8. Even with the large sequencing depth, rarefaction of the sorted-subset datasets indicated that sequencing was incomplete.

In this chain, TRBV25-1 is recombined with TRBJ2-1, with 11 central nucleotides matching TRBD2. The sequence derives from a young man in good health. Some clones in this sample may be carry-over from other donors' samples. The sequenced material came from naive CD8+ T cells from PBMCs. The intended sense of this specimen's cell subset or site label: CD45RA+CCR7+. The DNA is TGTGCCAGCAGTGAATTAACTAGCGGGAGCTCCTACAATGAGCAGTTCTTC. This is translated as CASSELTSGSSYNEQFF.